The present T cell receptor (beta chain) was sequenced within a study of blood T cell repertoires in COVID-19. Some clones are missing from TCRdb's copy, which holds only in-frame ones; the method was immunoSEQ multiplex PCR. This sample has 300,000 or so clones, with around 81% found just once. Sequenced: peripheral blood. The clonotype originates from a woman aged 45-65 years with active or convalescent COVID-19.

The CDR3 DNA reads as TGTGCCAGCAGTTTTACAGGGATGAACACCGGGGAGCTGTTTTTT. This translates into CASSFTGMNTGELFF. The V gene is TRBV27, the J gene TRBJ2-2; the D gene is possibly TRBD1 (6 bases). Trimming took off 3 bases at V and 1 base at J, with 9 bases between the two ends. The CDR3 spans 15 residues. Germline CDR1 and CDR2: MNHEY and SMNVEV (reference sequence).